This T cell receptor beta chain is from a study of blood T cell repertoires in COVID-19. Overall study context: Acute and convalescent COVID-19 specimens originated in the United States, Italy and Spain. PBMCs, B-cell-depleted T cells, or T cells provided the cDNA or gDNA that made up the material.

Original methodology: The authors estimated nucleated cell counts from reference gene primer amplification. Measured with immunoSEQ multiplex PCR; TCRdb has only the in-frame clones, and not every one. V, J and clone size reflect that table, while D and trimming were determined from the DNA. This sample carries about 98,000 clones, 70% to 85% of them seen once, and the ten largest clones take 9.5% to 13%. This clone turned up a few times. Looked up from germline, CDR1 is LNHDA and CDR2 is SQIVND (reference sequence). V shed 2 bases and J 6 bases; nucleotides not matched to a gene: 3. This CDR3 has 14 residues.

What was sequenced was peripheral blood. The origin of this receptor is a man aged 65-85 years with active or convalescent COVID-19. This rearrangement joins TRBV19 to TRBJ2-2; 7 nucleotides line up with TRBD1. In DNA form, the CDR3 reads TGTGCCAGTAGTATACACAGGGGCGCCGGGGAGCTGTTTTTT. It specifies CASSIHRGAGELFF. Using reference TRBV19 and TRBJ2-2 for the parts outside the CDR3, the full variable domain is DGGITQSPKYLFRKEGQNVTLSCEQNLNHDAMYWYRQDPGQGLRLIYYSQIVNDFQKGDIAEGYSVSREKKESFPLTVTSAQKNPTAFYLCASSIHRGAGELFFGEGSRLTVL.